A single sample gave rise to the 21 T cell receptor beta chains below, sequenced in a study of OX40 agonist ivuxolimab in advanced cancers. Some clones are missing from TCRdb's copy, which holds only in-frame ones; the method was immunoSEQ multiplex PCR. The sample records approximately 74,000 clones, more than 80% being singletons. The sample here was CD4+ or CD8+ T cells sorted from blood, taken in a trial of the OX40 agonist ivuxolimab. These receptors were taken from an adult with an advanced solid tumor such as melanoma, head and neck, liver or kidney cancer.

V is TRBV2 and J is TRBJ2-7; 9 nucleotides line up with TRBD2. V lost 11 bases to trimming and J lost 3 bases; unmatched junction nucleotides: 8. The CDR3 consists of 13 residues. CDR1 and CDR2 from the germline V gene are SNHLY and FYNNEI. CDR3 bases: TGTGCCGCCTCTAGCGGGATGGTCTACGAGCAGTACTTC. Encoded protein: CAASSGMVYEQYF. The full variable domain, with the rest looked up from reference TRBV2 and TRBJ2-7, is EPEVTQTPSHQVTQMGQEVILRCVPISNHLYFYWYRQILGQKVEFLVSFYNNEISEKSEIFDDQFSVERPDGSNFTLKIRSTKLEDSAMYFCAASSGMVYEQYFGPGTRLTVT.

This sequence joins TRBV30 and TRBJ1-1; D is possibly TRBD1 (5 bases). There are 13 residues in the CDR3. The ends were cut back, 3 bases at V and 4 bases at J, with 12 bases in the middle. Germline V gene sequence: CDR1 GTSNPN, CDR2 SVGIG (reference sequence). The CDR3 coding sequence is TGTGCCTGGAGGGTTCGGGGGAGCACTGAAGCTTTCTTT. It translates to CAWRVRGSTEAFF.

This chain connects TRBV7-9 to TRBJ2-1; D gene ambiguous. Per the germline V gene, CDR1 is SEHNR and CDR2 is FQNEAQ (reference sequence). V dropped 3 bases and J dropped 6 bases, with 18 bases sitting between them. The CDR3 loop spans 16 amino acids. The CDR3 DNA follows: TGTGCCAGCAGCTTGCTGACATCTATGACCTCCAATGAGCAGTTCTTC. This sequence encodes CASSLLTSMTSNEQFF.

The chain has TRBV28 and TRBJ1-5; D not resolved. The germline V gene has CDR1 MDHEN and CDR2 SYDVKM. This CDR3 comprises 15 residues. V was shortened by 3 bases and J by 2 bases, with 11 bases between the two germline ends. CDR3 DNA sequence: TGTGCCAGCAGTTTGGTGGGTAGGGGCAATCAGCCCCAGCATTTT. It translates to CASSLVGRGNQPQHF.

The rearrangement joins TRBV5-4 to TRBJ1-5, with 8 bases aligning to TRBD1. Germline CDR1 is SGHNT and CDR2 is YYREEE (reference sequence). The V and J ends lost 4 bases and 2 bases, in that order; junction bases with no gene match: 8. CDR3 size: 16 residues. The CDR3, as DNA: TGTGCCAGCAGCACTACAGGGGGGTCTGGCAATCAGCCCCAGCATTTT. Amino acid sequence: CASSTTGGSGNQPQHF. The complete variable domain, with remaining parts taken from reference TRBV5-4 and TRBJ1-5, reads ETGVTQSPTHLIKTRGQQVTLRCSSQSGHNTVSWYQQALGQGPQFIFQYYREEENGRGNFPPRFSGLQFPNYSSELNVNALELDDSALYLCASSTTGGSGNQPQHFGDGTRLSIL.

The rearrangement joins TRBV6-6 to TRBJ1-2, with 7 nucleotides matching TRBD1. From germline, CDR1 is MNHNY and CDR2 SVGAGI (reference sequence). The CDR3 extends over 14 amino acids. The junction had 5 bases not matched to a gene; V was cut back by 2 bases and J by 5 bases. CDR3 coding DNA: TGTGCCAGCAGTTACGGGGAGGGGGCTTATGGCTACACCTTC. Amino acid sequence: CASSYGEGAYGYTF.

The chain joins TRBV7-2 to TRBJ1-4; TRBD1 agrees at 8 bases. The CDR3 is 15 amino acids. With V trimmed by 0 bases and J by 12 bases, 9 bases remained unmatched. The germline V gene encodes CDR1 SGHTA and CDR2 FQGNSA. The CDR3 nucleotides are TGTGCCAGCAGCTTAGCCCGACAGGGGAGAGGGGAACTGTTTTTT. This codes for CASSLARQGRGELFF. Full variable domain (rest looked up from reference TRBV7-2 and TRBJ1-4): GAGVSQSPSNKVTEKGKDVELRCDPISGHTALYWYRQSLGQGLEFLIYFQGNSAPDKSGLPSDRFSAERTGGSVSTLTIQRTQQEDSAVYLCASSLARQGRGELFFGSGTQLSVL.

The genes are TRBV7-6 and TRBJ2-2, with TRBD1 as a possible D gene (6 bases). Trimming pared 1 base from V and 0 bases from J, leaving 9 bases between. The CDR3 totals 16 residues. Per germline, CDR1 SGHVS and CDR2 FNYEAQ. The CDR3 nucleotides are TGTGCCAGCAGCTTAGAGTCAGGGGCGAACACCGGGGAGCTGTTTTTT. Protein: CASSLESGANTGELFF.

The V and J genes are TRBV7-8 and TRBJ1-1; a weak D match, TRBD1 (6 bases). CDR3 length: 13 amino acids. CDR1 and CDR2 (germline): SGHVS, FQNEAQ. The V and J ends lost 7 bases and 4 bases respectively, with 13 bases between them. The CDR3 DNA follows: TGTGCCAGCACCCTAGGGGGGAGCACTGAAGCTTTCTTT. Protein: CASTLGGSTEAFF.

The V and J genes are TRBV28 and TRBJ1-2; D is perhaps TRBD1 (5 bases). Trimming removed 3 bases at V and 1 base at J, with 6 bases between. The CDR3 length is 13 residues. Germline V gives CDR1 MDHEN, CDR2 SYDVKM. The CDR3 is CASSFRGNYGYTF. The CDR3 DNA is TGTGCCAGCAGTTTTAGGGGTAACTATGGCTACACCTTC.

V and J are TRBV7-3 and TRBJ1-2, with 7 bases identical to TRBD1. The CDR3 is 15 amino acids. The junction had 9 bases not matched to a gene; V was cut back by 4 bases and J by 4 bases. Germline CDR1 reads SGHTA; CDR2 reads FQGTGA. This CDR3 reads CASSSGTAPAYGYTF. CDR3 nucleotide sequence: TGTGCCAGCAGCTCTGGGACAGCGCCTGCCTATGGCTACACCTTC.

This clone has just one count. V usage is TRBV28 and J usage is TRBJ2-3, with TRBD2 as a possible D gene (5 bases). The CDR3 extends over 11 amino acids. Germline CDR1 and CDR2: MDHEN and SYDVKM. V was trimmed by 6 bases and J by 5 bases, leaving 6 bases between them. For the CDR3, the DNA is TGTGCCAGCAGAGGGAGAGATACGCAGTATTTT. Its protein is CASRGRDTQYF.

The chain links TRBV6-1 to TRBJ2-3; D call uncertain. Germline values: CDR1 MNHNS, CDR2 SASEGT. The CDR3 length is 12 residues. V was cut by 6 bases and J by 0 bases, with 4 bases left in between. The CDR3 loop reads CASSPSTDTQYF. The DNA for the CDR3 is TGTGCCAGCAGCCCTAGCACAGATACGCAGTATTTT.

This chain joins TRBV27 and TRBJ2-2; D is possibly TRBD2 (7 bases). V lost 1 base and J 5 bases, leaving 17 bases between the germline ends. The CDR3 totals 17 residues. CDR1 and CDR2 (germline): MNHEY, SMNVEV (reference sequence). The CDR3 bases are TGTGCCAGCAGTTTATTGGGGGCGGGAGAGAGGACCGGGGAGCTGTTTTTT. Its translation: CASSLLGAGERTGELFF.

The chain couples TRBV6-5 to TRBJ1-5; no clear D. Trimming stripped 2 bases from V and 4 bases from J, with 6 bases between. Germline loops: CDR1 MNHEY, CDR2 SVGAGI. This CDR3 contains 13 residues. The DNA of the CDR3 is TGTGCCAGCAGTTACACCCTTAATCAGCCCCAGCATTTT. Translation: CASSYTLNQPQHF.

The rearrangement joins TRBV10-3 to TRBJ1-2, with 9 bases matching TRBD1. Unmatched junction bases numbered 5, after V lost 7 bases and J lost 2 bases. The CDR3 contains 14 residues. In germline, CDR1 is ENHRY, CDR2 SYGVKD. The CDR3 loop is CAIKLDRGNYGYTF. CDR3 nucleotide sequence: TGTGCCATCAAGCTGGACAGGGGAAACTATGGCTACACCTTC.

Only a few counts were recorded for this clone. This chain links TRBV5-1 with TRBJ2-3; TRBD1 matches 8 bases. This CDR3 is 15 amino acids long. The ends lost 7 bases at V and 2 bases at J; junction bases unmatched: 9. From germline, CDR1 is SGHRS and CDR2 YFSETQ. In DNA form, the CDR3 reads TGCGCCAGCTCTATGACAGGGGCAAACACAGATACGCAGTATTTT. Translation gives CASSMTGANTDTQYF. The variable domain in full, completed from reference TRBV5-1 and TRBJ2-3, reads KAGVTQTPRYLIKTRGQQVTLSCSPISGHRSVSWYQQTPGQGLQFLFEYFSETQRNKGNFPGRFSGRQFSNSRSEMNVSTLELGDSALYLCASSMTGANTDTQYFGPGTRLTVL.

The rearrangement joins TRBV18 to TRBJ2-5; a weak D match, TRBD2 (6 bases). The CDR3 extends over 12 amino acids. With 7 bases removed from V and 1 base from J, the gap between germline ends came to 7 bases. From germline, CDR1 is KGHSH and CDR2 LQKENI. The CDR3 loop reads CASWGLQETQYF. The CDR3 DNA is TGTGCCAGCTGGGGACTCCAAGAGACCCAGTACTTC. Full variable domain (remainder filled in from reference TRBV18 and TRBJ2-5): NAGVMQNPRHLVRRRGQEARLRCSPMKGHSHVYWYRQLPEEGLKFMVYLQKENIIDESGMPKERFSAEFPKEGPSILRIQQVVRGDSAAYFCASWGLQETQYFGPGTRLLVL.

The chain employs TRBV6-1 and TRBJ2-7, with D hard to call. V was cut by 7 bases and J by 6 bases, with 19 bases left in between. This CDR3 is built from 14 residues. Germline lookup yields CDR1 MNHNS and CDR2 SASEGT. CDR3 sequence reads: CASTPSRVNLEQYF. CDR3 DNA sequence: TGTGCCAGCACTCCATCAAGGGTAAATCTCGAGCAGTACTTC.

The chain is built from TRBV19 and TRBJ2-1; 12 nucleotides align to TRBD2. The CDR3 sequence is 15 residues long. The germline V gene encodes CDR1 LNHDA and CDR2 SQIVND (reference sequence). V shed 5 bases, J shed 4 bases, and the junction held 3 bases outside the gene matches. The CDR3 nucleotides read TGTGCCAGTAGTGCCGGGACTAGCGGGTACAATGAGCAGTTCTTC. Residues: CASSAGTSGYNEQFF. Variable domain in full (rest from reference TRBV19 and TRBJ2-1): DGGITQSPKYLFRKEGQNVTLSCEQNLNHDAMYWYRQDPGQGLRLIYYSQIVNDFQKGDIAEGYSVSREKKESFPLTVTSAQKNPTAFYLCASSAGTSGYNEQFFGPGTRLTVL.

This CDR3 reads CASSPDRGGADTQYF. The DNA for the CDR3 is TGTGCCAGCTCACCCGACAGGGGTGGAGCAGATACGCAGTATTTT. V is TRBV18 and J is TRBJ2-3; 8 nucleotides line up with TRBD1. Germline V gene sequence: CDR1 KGHSH, CDR2 LQKENI. The CDR3 totals 15 residues. J gave up 4 bases and V 3 bases, and 6 bases lay outside the gene matches. The full variable domain, completed using reference TRBV18 and TRBJ2-3, is NAGVMQNPRHLVRRRGQEARLRCSPMKGHSHVYWYRQLPEEGLKFMVYLQKENIIDESGMPKERFSAEFPKEGPSILRIQQVVRGDSAAYFCASSPDRGGADTQYFGPGTRLTVL.